A single count supports the clone carrying this T cell receptor (beta chain). No antigen is known for it. The entry originates in a study of cytomegalovirus exposure and HLA in healthy donors. The donors were part of the validation cohort of 120 subjects. That cohort was separate from the first cohort, which comprised under 700 subjects. Findings and caveats of the study: A few of the chains that were CMV-associated were confirmed in vitro to be specific for CMV antigens. Later, an analysis found that TCR clusters from the first cohort tended to co-occur in the 120 or so validation repertoires.

Trimming at V came to 6 bases and at J to 4 bases, leaving 10 bases not matched to a gene. Germline CDR1 and CDR2: KGHSH and LQKENI. The CDR3 consists of 15 residues. The repertoire was sequenced with immunoSEQ multiplex PCR; TCRdb's copy has only in-frame clones and lacks some. Altogether 47,000 or so clones are present, roughly nine tenths being singletons, with the ten largest covering approximately 1.5%. Sequencing was performed on PBMCs. The V gene is TRBV18, the J gene TRBJ2-7, with 9 nucleotides matching TRBD1. The receptor was derived from a man younger than 35 in good health and CMV-seronegative. The CDR3 spells CASSPGTGIVYEQYF. The CDR3 nucleotides read TGTGCCAGCTCCCCCGGGACAGGGATCGTATACGAGCAGTACTTC.